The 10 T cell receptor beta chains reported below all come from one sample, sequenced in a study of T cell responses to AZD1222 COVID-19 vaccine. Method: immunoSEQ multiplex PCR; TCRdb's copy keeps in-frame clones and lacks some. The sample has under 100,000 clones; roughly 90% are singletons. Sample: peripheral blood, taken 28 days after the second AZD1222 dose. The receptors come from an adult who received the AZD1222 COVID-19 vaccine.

The CDR3 DNA is TGTGCCAGTAGTTTTGTACCGAGCTCCTACAATGAGCAGTTCTTC. Its protein product is CASSFVPSSYNEQFF. V is TRBV19 and J is TRBJ2-1; D not resolved. The CDR3 is made up of 15 amino acids. V was trimmed by 5 bases and J by 0 bases, leaving 11 bases between them. The germline gives CDR1 LNHDA, CDR2 SQIVND (reference sequence).

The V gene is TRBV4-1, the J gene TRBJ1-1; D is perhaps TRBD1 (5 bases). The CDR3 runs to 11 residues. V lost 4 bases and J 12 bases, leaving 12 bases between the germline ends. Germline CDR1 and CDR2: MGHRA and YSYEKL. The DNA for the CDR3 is TGCGCCAGCAGCCTTGGGGGAGTTCCTTTCTTT. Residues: CASSLGGVPFF.

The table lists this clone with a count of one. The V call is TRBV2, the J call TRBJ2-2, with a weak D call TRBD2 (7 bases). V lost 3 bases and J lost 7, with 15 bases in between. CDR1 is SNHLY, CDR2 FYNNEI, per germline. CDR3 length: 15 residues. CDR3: CASSDPPGGDGELFF. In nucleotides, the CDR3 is TGTGCCAGCAGTGACCCGCCGGGGGGCGACGGGGAGCTGTTTTTT.

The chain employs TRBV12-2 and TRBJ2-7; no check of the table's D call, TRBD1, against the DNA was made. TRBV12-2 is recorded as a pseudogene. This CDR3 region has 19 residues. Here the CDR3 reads CAPLISPPIGQDISYEQYF. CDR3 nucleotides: TGTGCACCCTTAATTAGCCCACCGATCGGACAGGATATCTCCTACGAGCAGTACTTC.

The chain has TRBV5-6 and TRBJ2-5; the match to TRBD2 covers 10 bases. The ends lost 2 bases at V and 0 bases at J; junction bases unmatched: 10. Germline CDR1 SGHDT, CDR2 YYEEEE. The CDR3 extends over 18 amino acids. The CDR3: CASSLYVAGGPYQETQYF. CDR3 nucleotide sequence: TGTGCCAGCAGCTTATATGTAGCGGGGGGTCCGTACCAAGAGACCCAGTACTTC.

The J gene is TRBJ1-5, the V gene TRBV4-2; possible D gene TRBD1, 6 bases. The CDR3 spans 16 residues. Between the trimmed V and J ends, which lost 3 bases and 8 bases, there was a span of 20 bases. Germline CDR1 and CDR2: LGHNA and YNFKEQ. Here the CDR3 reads CASSQSTGGSVKPQHF. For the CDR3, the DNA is TGTGCCAGCAGCCAGTCGACAGGTGGTAGCGTCAAGCCCCAGCATTTT.

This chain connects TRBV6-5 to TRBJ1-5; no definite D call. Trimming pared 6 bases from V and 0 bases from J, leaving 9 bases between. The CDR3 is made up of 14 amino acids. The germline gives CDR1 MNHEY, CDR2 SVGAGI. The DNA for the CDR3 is TGTGCCAGCAGCCTACTGAGTAGCAATCAGCCCCAGCATTTT. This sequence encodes CASSLLSSNQPQHF.

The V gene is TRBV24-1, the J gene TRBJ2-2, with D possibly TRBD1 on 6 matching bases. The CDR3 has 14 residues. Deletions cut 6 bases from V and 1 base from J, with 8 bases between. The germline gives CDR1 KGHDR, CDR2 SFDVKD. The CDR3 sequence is CATSKTGNTGELFF. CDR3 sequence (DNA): TGTGCCACCAGTAAGACAGGGAACACCGGGGAGCTGTTTTTT.

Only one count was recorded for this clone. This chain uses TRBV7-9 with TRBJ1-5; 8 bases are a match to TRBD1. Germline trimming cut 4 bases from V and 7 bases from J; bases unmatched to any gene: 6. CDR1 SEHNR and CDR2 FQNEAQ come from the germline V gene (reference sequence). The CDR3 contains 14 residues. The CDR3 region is CASSSGQGGQPQHF. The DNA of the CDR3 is TGTGCCAGCAGCTCCGGACAGGGAGGGCAGCCCCAGCATTTT.

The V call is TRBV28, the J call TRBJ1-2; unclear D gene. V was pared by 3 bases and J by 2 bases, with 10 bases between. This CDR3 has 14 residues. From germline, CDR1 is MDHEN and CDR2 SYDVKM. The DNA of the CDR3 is TGTGCCAGCAGTTTTGAAGACCGGAACTATGGCTACACCTTC. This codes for CASSFEDRNYGYTF.